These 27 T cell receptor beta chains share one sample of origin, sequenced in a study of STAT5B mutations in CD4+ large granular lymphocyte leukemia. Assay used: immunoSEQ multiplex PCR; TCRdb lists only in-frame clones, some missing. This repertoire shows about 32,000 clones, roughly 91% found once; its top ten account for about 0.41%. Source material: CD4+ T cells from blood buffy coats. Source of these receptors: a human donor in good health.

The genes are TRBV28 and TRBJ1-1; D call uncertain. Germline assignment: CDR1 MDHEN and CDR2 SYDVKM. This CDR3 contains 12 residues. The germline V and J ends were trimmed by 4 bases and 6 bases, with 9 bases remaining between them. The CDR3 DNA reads TGTGCCAGCAGTTCCCCCATCCCTGAAGCTTTCTTT. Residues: CASSSPIPEAFF.

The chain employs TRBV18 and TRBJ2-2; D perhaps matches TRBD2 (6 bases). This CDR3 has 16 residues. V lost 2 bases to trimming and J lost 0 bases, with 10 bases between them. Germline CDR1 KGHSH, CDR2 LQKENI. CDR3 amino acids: CASSPSGRANTGELFF. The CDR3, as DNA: TGTGCCAGCTCACCATCCGGGAGAGCGAACACCGGGGAGCTGTTTTTT.

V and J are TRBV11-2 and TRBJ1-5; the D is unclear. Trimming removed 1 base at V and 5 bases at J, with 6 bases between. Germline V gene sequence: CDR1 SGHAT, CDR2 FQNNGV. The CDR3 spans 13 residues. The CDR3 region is CASSLALYQPQHF. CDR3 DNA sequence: TGTGCCAGCAGCTTAGCGCTGTATCAGCCCCAGCATTTT. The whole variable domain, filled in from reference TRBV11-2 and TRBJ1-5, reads EAGVAQSPRYKIIEKRQSVAFWCNPISGHATLYWYQQILGQGPKLLIQFQNNGVVDDSQLPKDRFSAERLKGVDSTLKIQPAKLEDSAVYLCASSLALYQPQHFGDGTRLSIL.

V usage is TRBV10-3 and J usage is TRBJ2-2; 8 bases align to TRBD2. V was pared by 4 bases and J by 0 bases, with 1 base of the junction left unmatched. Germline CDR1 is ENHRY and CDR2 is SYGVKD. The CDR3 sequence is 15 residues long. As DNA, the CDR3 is TGTGCCATCAGTGGACTAGCGTCGAACACCGGGGAGCTGTTTTTT. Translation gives CAISGLASNTGELFF.

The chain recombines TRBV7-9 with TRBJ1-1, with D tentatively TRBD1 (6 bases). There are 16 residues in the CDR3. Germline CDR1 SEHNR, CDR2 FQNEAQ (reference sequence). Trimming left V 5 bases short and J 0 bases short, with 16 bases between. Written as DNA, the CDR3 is TGTGCCAGCAGCGGGCCACGCGGGGACATGAACACTGAAGCTTTCTTT. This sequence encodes CASSGPRGDMNTEAFF.

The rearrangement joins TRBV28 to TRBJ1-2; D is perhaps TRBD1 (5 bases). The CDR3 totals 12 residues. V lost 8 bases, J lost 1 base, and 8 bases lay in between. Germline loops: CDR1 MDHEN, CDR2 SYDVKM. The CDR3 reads CASQGLNYGYTF. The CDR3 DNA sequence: TGTGCCAGCCAGGGACTTAACTATGGCTACACCTTC.

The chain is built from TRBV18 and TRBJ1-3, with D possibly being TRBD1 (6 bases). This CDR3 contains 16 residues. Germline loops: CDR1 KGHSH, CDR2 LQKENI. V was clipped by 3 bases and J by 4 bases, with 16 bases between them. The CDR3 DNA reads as TGTGCCAGCTCACCTGGAAGGGCAGGGGAAGGAAACACCATATATTTT. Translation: CASSPGRAGEGNTIYF.

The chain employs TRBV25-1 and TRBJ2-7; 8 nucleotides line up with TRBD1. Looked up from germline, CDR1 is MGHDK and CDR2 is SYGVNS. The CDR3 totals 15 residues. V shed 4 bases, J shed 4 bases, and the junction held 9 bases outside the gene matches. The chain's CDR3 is CASSGNHRGYYEQYF. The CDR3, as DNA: TGTGCCAGCAGTGGGAACCACAGGGGGTATTACGAGCAGTACTTC.

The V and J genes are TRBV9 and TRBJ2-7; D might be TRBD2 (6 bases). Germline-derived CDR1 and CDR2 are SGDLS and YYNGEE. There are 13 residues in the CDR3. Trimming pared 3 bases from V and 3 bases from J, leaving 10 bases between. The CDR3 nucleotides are TGTGCCAGCAGCGGGGCTAGCGTCTACGAGCAGTACTTC. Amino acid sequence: CASSGASVYEQYF.

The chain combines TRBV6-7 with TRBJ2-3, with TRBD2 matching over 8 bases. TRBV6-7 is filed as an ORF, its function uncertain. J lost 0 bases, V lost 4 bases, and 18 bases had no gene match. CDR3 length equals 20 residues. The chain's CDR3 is CASSSGHGLARRSSTDTQYF. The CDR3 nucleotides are TGTGCCAGCAGTTCCGGGCATGGACTAGCTCGGCGCTCTAGCACAGATACGCAGTATTTT.

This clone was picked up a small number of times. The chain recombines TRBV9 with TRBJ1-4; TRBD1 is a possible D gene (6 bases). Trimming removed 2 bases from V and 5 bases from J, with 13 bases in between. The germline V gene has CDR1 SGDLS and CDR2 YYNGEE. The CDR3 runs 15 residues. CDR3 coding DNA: TGTGCCAGCAGCGTGGGACACGGGATAAATGAAAAACTGTTTTTT. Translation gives CASSVGHGINEKLFF.

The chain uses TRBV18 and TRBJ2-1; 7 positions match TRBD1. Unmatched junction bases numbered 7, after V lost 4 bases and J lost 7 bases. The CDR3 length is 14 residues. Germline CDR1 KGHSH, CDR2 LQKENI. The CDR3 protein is CASSRDSGSNEQFF. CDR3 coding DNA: TGTGCCAGCTCACGGGACAGTGGGAGTAATGAGCAGTTCTTC.

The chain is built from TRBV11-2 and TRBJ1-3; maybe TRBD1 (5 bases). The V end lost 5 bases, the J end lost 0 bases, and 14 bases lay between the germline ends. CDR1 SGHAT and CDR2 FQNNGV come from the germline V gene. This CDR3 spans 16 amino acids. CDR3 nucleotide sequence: TGTGCCAGCAGCCAGAGAGGGGCTCACTCTGGAAACACCATATATTTT. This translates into CASSQRGAHSGNTIYF.

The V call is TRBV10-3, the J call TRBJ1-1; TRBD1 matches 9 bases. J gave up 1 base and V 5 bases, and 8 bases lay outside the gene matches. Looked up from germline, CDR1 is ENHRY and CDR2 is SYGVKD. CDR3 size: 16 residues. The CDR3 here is CAISFTPGQGNTEAFF. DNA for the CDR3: TGTGCCATCAGTTTTACCCCGGGACAGGGGAACACTGAAGCTTTCTTT.

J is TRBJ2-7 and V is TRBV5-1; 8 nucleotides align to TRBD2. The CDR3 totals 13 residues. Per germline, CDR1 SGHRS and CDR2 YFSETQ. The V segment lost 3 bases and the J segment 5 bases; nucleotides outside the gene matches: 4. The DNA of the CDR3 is TGCGCCAGCAGCTACGGGAGGGCCAACGAGCAGTACTTC. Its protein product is CASSYGRANEQYF.

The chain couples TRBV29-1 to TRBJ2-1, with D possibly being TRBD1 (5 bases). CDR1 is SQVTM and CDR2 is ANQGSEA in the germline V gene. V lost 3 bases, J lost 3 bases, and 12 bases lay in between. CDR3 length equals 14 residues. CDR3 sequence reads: CSVDVSGIYNEQFF. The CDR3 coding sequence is TGCAGCGTTGATGTTTCAGGGATCTACAATGAGCAGTTCTTC.

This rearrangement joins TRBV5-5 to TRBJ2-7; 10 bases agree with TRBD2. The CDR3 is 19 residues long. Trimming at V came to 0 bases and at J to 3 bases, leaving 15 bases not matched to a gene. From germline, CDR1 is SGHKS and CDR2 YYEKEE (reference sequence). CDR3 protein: CASSLGFMASGSLFYEQYF. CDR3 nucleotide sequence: TGTGCCAGCAGCTTGGGATTCATGGCTAGCGGGAGCCTCTTCTACGAGCAGTACTTC. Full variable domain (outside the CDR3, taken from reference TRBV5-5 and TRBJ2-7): DAGVTQSPTHLIKTRGQQVTLRCSPISGHKSVSWYQQVLGQGPQFIFQYYEKEERGRGNFPDRFSARQFPNYSSELNVNALLLGDSALYLCASSLGFMASGSLFYEQYFGPGTRLTVT.

The CDR3: CASSLVGGTPKYQETQYF. CDR3 sequence (DNA): TGTGCCAGCAGCTTAGTGGGAGGGACACCTAAATACCAAGAGACCCAGTACTTC. The rearrangement uses TRBV7-8 and TRBJ2-5; D perhaps matches TRBD2 (7 bases). The CDR3 is 18 residues long. CDR1 and CDR2 from the germline V gene are SGHVS and FQNEAQ. V was cut by 1 base and J by 0 bases, with 18 bases left in between.

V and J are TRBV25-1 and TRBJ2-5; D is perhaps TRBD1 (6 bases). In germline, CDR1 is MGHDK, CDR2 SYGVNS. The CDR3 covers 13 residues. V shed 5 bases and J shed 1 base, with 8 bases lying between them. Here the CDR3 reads CASSQGRQETQYF. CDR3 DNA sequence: TGTGCCAGCAGTCAGGGGCGCCAAGAGACCCAGTACTTC.

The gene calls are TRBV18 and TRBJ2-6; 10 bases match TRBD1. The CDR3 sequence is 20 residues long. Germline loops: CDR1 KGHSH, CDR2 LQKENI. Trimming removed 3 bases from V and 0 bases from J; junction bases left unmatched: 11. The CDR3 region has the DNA TGTGCCAGCTCACCCCTATCTCGGGGACAGGGGACCTCTGGGGCCAACGTCCTGACTTTC. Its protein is CASSPLSRGQGTSGANVLTF.

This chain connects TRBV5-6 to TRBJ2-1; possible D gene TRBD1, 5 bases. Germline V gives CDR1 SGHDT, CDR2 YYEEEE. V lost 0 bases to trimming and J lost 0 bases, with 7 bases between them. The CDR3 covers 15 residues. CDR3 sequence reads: CASSLDRSSYNEQFF. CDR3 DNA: TGTGCCAGCAGCTTGGACAGGAGCTCCTACAATGAGCAGTTCTTC.

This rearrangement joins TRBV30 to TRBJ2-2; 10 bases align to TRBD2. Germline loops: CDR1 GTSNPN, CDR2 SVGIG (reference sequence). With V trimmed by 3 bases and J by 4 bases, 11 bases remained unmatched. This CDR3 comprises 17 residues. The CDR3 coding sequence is TGTGCCTGGAGCCCCAGGTGGAGCGGGAGGGCCACCGGGGAGCTGTTTTTT. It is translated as CAWSPRWSGRATGELFF.

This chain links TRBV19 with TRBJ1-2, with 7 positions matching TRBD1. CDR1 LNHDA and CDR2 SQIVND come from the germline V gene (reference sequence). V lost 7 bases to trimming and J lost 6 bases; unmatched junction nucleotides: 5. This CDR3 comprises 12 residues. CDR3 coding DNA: TGTGCCAGTAAAGGGACAGACGATGGCTACACCTTC. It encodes CASKGTDDGYTF.

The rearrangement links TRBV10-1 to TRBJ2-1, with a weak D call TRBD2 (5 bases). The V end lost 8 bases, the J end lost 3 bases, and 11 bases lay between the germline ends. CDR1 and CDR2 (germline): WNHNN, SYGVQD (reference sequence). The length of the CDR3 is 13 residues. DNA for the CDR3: TGCGCCAGCTCTAGCACAGTCTACAATGAGCAGTTCTTC. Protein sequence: CASSSTVYNEQFF.

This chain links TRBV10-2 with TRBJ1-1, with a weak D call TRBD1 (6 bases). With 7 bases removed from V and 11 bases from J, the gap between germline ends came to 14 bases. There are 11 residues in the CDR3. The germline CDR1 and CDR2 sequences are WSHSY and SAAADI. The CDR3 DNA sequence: TGCGCCAGCATGGGGGAGGGGGGCGCTTTCTTT. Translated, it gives CASMGEGGAFF.

CDR3 nucleotide sequence: TGTGCCAGCAGCGCCCGGGAGGGAGGAAGGGCTAATGAAAAACTGTTTTTT. The encoded protein is CASSAREGGRANEKLFF. The V gene is TRBV21-1, the J gene TRBJ1-4. TRBV21-1 is a known pseudogene. The CDR3 runs 17 residues.

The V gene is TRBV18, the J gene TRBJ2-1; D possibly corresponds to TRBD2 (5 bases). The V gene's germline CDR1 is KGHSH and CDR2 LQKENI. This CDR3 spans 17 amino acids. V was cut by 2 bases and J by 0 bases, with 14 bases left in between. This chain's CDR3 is CASSPSSGDSSYNEQFF. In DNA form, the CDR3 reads TGTGCCAGCTCACCATCATCCGGGGATAGCTCCTACAATGAGCAGTTCTTC.